Listed below are T cell receptor beta chains from one sample, sequenced in a study of T-cell memory formation after mild COVID-19. TCRdb analysed the 5' RACE reads with MiXCR anew, one entry per CDR3 protein. The sample carries roughly 310,000 distinct CDR3 sequences, around 15% recorded once. The sequencing input was PBMCs or a T cell subset sorted from them (not recorded which). Receptor source: a man aged 18 to 29 who had mild COVID-19 (a few samples of this study predate the infection). Cell type and time point are not known. CDR3s include the opening cysteine and the closing phenylalanine or tryptophan. The D gene is left open where the match is weak. Expanded clones are given a class, and other clones once, few, many or no size at all.

v_call,d_call,j_call,clone_size,cdr3_nt,cdr3_aa
TRBV18,TRBD1,TRBJ1-2,few,TGTGCCAGCTCAGCGGGACAGAAATACTATGGCTACACCTTC,CASSAGQKYYGYTF
TRBV7-2,NA,TRBJ2-5,few,TGTGCCAGCAGCCTGGGACCAGAAGAGACCCAGTACTTC,CASSLGPEETQYF
TRBV6-5,TRBD2,TRBJ2-3,NA,TGTGCCAGCAGTTACGTTGCGGGGGGCGTCGATACGCAGTATTTT,CASSYVAGGVDTQYF
TRBV18,NA,TRBJ1-2,few,TGTGCCAGCTCACCAAACAGTGCTAACTATGGCTACACCTTC,CASSPNSANYGYTF
TRBV7-3,TRBD1,TRBJ2-1,few,TGTGCCAGCAGCTTAAACGGACAGGAGTACAATGAGCAGTTCTTC,CASSLNGQEYNEQFF
TRBV5-6,NA,TRBJ2-7,few,TGTGCCAGCAGGCGGGACTACGAGCAGTACTTC,CASRRDYEQYF
TRBV7-2,NA,TRBJ2-3,few,TGTGCCAGCAGCGACCTCCGGGATACGCAGTATTTT,CASSDLRDTQYF
TRBV20-1,TRBD1,TRBJ2-7,NA,TGCAGTGCGACCGGGACAGGGAGGAAGCAGTACTTC,CSATGTGRKQYF
TRBV5-1,NA,TRBJ2-6,few,TGCGCCAGCAGCTTGGGTAGGGGCAGCTCTGGGGCCAACGTCCTGACTTTC,CASSLGRGSSGANVLTF
TRBV6-5,NA,TRBJ1-6,NA,TGTGCCAGCAGACCGGGGGGGAATTCACCCCTCCACTTT,CASRPGGNSPLHF
TRBV11-2,TRBD2,TRBJ2-3,NA,TGTGCCAGCAGCACAAGACTAGCGGGCTTCACAGATACGCAGTATTTT,CASSTRLAGFTDTQYF
TRBV9,TRBD2,TRBJ2-5,few,TGTGCCAGCAGCGCCGAGGCGGGACTAGCGGAGCAAGAGACCCAGTACTTC,CASSAEAGLAEQETQYF
TRBV4-2,TRBD2,TRBJ2-3,NA,TGTGCCAGCAGCCAAGAACCAGCGGGGACCACAGATACGCAGTATTTT,CASSQEPAGTTDTQYF
TRBV10-3,TRBD1,TRBJ2-6,NA,TGTGCCATCAGTGGATTAGAGGGGGCGATTAACTCTGGGGCCAACGTCCTGACTTTC,CAISGLEGAINSGANVLTF
TRBV6-2/TRBV6-3,NA,TRBJ1-5,NA,TGTGCCAGCATCGGGGAAACCAATCAGCCCCAGCATTTT,CASIGETNQPQHF
TRBV25-1,NA,TRBJ1-1,NA,TGTGCCAGCAGTGTGGGGGGTCCAATGAACACTGAAGCTTTCTTT,CASSVGGPMNTEAFF
TRBV13,TRBD1,TRBJ2-7,few,TGTGCCAGCAGCTTAGGACAGGGGCCCAACGAGCAGTACTTC,CASSLGQGPNEQYF
TRBV7-8,TRBD2,TRBJ2-3,few,TGTGCCAGCAGCCCAGGACTAGCGGGGGGTATGAGCTTTGGAGATACGCAGTATTTT,CASSPGLAGGMSFGDTQYF
TRBV11-2,TRBD2,TRBJ2-3,NA,TGTGCCAGCAGCTCCCTTGGGGGGGGAACAGATACGCAGTATTTT,CASSSLGGGTDTQYF
TRBV29-1,TRBD1,TRBJ2-7,many,TGCAGCGTTAGGACAGGGCCGTCCTACGAGCAGTACTTC,CSVRTGPSYEQYF
TRBV5-6,NA,TRBJ2-2,few,TGTGCCAGCAGCTTGTTGGGGATCACCGGGGAGCTGTTTTTT,CASSLLGITGELFF
TRBV12-3/TRBV12-4,NA,TRBJ2-2,NA,TGTGCCAGCAGCCCCGACTGGACCGGGGAGCTGTTTTTT,CASSPDWTGELFF
TRBV27,TRBD2,TRBJ2-2,few,TGTGCCAGCAGTTTATCTGTAGCGGGGGATTTAGGGGAGCTGTTTTTT,CASSLSVAGDLGELFF
TRBV2,TRBD2,TRBJ2-1,NA,TGTGCCAGCAGTCCTCTAGCGGGGGGGCAACGGCAGTTCTTC,CASSPLAGGQRQFF